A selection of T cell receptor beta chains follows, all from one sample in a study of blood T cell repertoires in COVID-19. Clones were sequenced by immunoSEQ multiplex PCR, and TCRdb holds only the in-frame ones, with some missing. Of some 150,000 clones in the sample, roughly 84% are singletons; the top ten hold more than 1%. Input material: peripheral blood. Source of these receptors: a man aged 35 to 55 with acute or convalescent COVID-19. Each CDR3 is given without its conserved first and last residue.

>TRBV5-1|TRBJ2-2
ASAGTGESTGELF
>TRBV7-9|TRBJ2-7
ASGYFTTGGRNEQY
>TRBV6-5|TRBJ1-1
ASSSPGRWNTEAF
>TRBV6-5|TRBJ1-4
ASRRDAKLF
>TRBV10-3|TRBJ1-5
AISDKQGGQVANQPQH
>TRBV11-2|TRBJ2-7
ASSLVGEQY
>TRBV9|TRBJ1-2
ASSSTPDTNYGYT
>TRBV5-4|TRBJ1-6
ASSLAGAQGSPLH
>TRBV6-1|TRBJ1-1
ASSVQAGTRYTEAF
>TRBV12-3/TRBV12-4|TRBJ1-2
ASSLRHGYT
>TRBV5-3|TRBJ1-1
ARSLVEPPPRNTEAF
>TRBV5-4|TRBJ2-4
ASSFQGGKNIQY
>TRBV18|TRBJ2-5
ASSPTLGTQY
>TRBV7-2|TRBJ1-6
ASSSLDRPEDSPLH
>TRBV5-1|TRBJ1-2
ASSLAGQGGSYGYT
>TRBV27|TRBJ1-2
ASSPDRGINYGYT
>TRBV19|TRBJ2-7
ASSMGTGAPYEQY
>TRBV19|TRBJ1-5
ASSRQLAGNQPQH
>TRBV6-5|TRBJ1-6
ASGLSSTYNSPLH
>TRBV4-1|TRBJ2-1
ASSQKEGSSYNEQF
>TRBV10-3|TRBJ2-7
AIRDGVSYEQY
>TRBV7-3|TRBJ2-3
ASSPYGRESTDTQY
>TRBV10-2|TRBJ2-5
ASSERGGETQY
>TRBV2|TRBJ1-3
ASSGSGTVSGNTIY
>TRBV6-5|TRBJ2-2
ASSTAAGNTGELF
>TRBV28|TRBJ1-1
ASTQEWDRGNTEAF
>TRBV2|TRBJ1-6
ASSRPGTGSPLH
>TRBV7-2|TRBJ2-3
ASKLGGLGRTDTQY
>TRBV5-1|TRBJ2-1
ASSPGERGYNEQF
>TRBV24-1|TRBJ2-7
ATSDSDRGEQY
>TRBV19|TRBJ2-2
ASSTGQTNTGELF
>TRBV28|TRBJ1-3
ASSLEN
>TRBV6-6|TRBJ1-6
ASSYESDSPLH
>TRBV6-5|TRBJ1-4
ASSQDKGVVEKLF
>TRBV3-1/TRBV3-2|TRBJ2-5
ASSQGPGSEKTQY
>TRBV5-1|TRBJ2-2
ASSSTLPGTGNTGELF
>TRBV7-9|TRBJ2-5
ASRFGQGETQY
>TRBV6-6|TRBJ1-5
ASSYFETGSKPQH
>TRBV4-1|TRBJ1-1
ASSRFTGMNTEAF
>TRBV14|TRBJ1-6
ASSRMDTKYNSPLH
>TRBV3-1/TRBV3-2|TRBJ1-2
ASSLRQGHGYT
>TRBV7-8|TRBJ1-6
ASSLAVSVQGSPLH
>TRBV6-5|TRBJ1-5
ASSYSRTDNQPQH
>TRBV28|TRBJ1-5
ASSWTGGYSNQPQH
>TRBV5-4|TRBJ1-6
ASSLATGGGSPLH
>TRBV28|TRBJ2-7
ASSLDWSGQTSYEQY
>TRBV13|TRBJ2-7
ASSLRQGSYEQY
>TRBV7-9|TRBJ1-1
ASSPSGVNTEAF
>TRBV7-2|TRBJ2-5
ASSLGPQETQY
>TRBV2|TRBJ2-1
ASSEVLAGTYNEQF
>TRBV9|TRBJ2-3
ASSVEPRTDTQY